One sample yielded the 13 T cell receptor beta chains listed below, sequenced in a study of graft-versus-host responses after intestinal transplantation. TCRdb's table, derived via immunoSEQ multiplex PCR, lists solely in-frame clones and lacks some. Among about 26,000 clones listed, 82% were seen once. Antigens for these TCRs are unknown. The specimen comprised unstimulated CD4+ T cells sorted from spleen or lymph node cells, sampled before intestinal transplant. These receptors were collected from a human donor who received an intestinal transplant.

The DNA for the CDR3 is TGTGCCAGTAGTATGGCAGGGGGTGCTCAGCCCCAGCATTTT. Translated, it gives CASSMAGGAQPQHF. The gene calls are TRBV19 and TRBJ1-5; 7 bases match TRBD1. V trimming: 3 bases; J trimming: 6 bases; junction bases outside the gene matches: 5. CDR1 is LNHDA, CDR2 SQIVND, per germline (reference sequence). The CDR3 consists of 14 residues. Together with reference TRBV19 and TRBJ1-5, the CDR3 gives the full variable domain: DGGITQSPKYLFRKEGQNVTLSCEQNLNHDAMYWYRQDPGQGLRLIYYSQIVNDFQKGDIAEGYSVSREKKESFPLTVTSAQKNPTAFYLCASSMAGGAQPQHFGDGTRLSIL.

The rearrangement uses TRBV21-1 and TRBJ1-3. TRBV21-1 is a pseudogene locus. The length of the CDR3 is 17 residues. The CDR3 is CASSHFRLSLSGNTIYF. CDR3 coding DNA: TGTGCCAGCAGCCACTTCCGCTTGAGTCTTTCTGGAAACACCATATATTTT.

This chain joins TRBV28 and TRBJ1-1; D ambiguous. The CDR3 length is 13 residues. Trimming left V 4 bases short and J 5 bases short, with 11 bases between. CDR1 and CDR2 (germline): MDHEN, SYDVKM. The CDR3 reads CASSSEVGTEAFF. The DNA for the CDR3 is TGTGCCAGCAGTTCAGAAGTGGGGACTGAAGCTTTCTTT.

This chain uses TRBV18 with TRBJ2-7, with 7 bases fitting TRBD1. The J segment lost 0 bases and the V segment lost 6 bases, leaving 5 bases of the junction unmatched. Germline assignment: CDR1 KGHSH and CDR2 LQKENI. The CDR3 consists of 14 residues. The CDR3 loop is CASSAGTVSYEQYF. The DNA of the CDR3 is TGTGCCAGCTCCGCCGGGACAGTCTCCTACGAGCAGTACTTC.

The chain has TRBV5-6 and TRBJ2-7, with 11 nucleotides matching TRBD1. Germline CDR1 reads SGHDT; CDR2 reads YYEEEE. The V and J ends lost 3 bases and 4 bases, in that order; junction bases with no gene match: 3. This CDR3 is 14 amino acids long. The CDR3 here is CASSWGQGGYEQYF. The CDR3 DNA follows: TGTGCCAGCAGCTGGGGACAGGGGGGTTACGAGCAGTACTTC.

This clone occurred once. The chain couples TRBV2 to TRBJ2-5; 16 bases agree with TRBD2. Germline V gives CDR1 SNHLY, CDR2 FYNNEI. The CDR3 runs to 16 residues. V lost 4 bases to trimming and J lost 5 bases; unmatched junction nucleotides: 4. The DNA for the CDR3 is TGTGCCAGCAGTGTGGGACTAGCGGGGGGGCTGGAGACCCAGTACTTC. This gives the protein CASSVGLAGGLETQYF.

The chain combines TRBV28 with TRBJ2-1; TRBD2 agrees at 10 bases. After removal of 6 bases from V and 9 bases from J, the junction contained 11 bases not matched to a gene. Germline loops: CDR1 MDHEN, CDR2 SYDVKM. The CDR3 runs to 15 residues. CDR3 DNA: TGTGCCAGCAGGATAGCGGGAGGCAGGGACAGTGAGCAGTTCTTC. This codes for CASRIAGGRDSEQFF.

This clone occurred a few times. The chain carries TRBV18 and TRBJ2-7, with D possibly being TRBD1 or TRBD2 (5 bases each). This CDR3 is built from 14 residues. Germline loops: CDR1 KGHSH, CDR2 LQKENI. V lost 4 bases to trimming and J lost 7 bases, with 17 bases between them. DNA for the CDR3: TGTGCCAGCTCACGGGGGTCGGGGCTTCGGGAGCAGTACTTC. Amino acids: CASSRGSGLREQYF.

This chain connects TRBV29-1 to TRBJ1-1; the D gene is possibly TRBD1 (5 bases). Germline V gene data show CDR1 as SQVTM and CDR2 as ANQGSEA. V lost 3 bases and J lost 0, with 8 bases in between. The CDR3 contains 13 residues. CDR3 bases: TGCAGCGTTGACAGGGCACTGAACACTGAAGCTTTCTTT. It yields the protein CSVDRALNTEAFF.

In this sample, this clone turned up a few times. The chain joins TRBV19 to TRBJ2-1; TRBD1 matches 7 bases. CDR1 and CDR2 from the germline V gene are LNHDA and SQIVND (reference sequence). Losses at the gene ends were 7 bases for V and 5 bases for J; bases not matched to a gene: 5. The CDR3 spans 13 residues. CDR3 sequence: CASTPDRNNEQFF. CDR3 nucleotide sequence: TGTGCCAGTACCCCGGACAGGAACAATGAGCAGTTCTTC.

The CDR3 DNA is TGTGCCAGCATGGAGCGGCTTAGCTACAATGAGCAGTTCTTC. Its protein product is CASMERLSYNEQFF. This rearrangement joins TRBV11-2 to TRBJ2-1, with a weak D call TRBD2 (5 bases). The CDR3 loop spans 14 amino acids. The V and J ends lost 7 bases and 3 bases respectively, with 13 bases between them. Looked up from germline, CDR1 is SGHAT and CDR2 is FQNNGV. Full variable domain (missing parts from reference TRBV11-2 and TRBJ2-1): EAGVAQSPRYKIIEKRQSVAFWCNPISGHATLYWYQQILGQGPKLLIQFQNNGVVDDSQLPKDRFSAERLKGVDSTLKIQPAKLEDSAVYLCASMERLSYNEQFFGPGTRLTVL.

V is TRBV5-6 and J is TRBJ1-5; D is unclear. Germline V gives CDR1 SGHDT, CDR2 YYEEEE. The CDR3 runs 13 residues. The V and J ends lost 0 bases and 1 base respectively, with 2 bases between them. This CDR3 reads CASSLASNQPQHF. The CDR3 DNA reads TGTGCCAGCAGCTTGGCCAGCAATCAGCCCCAGCATTTT. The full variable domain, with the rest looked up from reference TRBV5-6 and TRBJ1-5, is DAGVTQSPTHLIKTRGQQVTLRCSPKSGHDTVSWYQQALGQGPQFIFQYYEEEERQRGNFPDRFSGHQFPNYSSELNVNALLLGDSALYLCASSLASNQPQHFGDGTRLSIL.

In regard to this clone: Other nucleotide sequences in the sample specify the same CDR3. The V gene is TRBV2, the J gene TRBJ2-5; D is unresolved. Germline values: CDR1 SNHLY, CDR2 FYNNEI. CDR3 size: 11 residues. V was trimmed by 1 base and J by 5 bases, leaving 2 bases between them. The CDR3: CASSEEETQYF. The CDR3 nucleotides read TGTGCCAGCAGTGAAGAGGAGACCCAGTACTTC.